Included here is one TCR beta chain sequence, with context. This clone's antigen is unknown. No base qualities exist here, and no much larger clone lies one base off it. The data derive from a study of blood T cells in healthy people across ages (dated by TCRdb to between 2015 and 2017). In the study overall: In model experiments, template switching captured about one uniquely barcoded TCR beta cDNA molecule for every two T cells. Two additional independent replicas of 1 million unique cDNA reads from the same blood draw were analyzed for two donors (one aged 18 to 29 and one aged 80 or older). The donors were divided into four age groups: young (average around 16 years), middle-aged (about 39), aged (about 56) and long-lived (82). Age-related changes in TCR beta repertoire diversity were measured in the study by deep sequencing normalized with unique cDNA molecular identifiers. To avoid experimental bias, donors of different ages were randomly spread across the sequencing lanes.

The library was prepared using 5' RACE. Reads for this sample came from an Illumina HiSeq 2500. A second PCR of roughly 7 to 12 cycles was run with a J-beta primer mix and a sample-barcoded 5' primer. A template-switch 5' adaptor carrying 12 random nucleotides introduced a unique molecular identifier onto each TCR beta cDNA molecule. At least 3 million CDR3-containing paired-end reads were obtained from each sample. First-strand cDNA was synthesized from all RNA with the Mint cDNA synthesis kit, primed by a TRBC-specific oligonucleotide. Following uracil-DNA glycosylase treatment, all cDNA underwent a first 18-cycle PCR with the universal primers M1SS and BC2_uni_R. On the study's bioinformatics: Normalization of each sample was performed by random selection of 1 million high-quality reads, each carrying a distinct molecular identifier. Instead of being binned into consensus sequences, reads with shared molecular identifiers were discarded. MiTCR, set to a Q25 quality threshold and the strictest error-elimination algorithm, was used for CDR3 identification, clonotype clustering and error correction. A nonparametric unseen species model with Euler transformation was used to estimate lower-bound total TCR beta diversity. TCRdb took the public reads, trimmed them with fastp at Q25, ran MiXCR for clone calling and kept in-frame beta chains. Each entry merges the rows of one CDR3 protein and shows their most common DNA and genes. V and J calls and clone size were set by TCRdb, not the authors. The sample table holds roughly 1,500,000 distinct CDR3 sequences, of which about 32% were seen once. The top ten constitute around 10% of the sample.

Study-wide conclusions, independent of this receptor: There was a strong correlation between observed TCR beta diversity and the percentage of naive T cells measured by flow cytometry. Observed TCR beta diversity per million T cells fell roughly linearly with age, and a significant reduction was already apparent by age about 38. Estimates of total diversity from one million sequenced T cells were regarded as lower bounds and underestimates. Compared with the aged group, the long-lived group had more naive CD4+ T cells, fewer expanded clones and increased TCR diversity, suggesting age selection. Because profiling used bulk unsorted PBMCs, naive and antigen-experienced compartments could not be compared conclusively. Donor CMV infection status was unknown, potentially confounding age-related changes in expanded clonotypes.

Unmatched junction bases come to 8, with V trimmed by 3 bases and J by 5 bases. The CDR3, from cysteine to phenylalanine, totals 15 residues. Only CDR3 DNA remains: 45 bases, in frame from the first base. In the germline V gene (reference sequence), CDR1 corresponds to SSHAT and CDR2 to FNYEAQ. Systemically healthy Caucasian individuals from Russia, 35 to 50 in total and aged roughly 6 to 100 years, were included as donors. About 9.6 milliliters of peripheral blood were collected from each donor into EDTA-treated Vacutainer tubes. Ficoll-Paque density-gradient centrifugation was used to isolate PBMCs, with at least 6 million obtained per sample. Trizol reagent was used to extract total RNA from PBMCs, with at least 5 micrograms per sample. Naive CD45RAhigh/CD27high T cell percentages were measured by flow cytometry on a PBMC aliquot from every donor.

This receptor was taken from a woman under 40 in good health. The sequenced sample consisted of blood. Rearrangement joined TRBV7-7 to TRBJ2-5; 8 bases in between match TRBD2. The DNA reads as follows: TGTGCCAGCAGCTTTGGATCCCCGGGGGGGGAGACCCAGTACTTC. The encoded protein is CASSFGSPGGETQYF.